Sequencing of this T cell receptor beta chain was carried out in a study of T-cell memory formation after mild COVID-19. The length of the CDR3 is 12 residues. Germline V gene data show CDR1 as PRHDT and CDR2 as FYEKMQ (reference sequence). V lost 5 bases and J 4 bases, leaving 9 bases between the germline ends. Turning to this clonotype: The antigen remains undetermined.

Study-wide results and limits: Clones that shrank (day 15 to 85) were balanced CD4/CD8, whereas later expanders leaned CD4+.

MiXCR, run by TCRdb on the 5' RACE reads, gives a single entry per CDR3 protein. The top ten hold around 8% of the sample, which has approximately 440,000 distinct CDR3 sequences, about 20% seen once. The source material was PBMCs or a T cell subset sorted from them (not recorded which). The receptor's source is an adult woman who had mild COVID-19 (a few samples of this study predate the infection). Cell type and time point are not known. V usage is TRBV13 and J usage is TRBJ2-7; D is unclear. The CDR3 protein is CASSPVRYEQYF. CDR3 nucleotides: TGTGCCAGCAGCCCCGTTCGGTACGAGCAGTACTTC.